The 12 T cell receptor beta chains listed next were all sequenced from one sample in a study of blood T cell repertoires in COVID-19. Sequenced by immunoSEQ multiplex PCR; TCRdb stores in-frame clones only, minus some. The sample holds over 85,000 clones; around 87% are singletons and the top ten take about 5%. The sample taken for sequencing was peripheral blood. The receptors were gathered from a man aged 40-50 years with acute or convalescent COVID-19.

V usage is TRBV4-1 and J usage is TRBJ1-5; D is ambiguous. V lost 0 bases and J 6 bases, leaving 12 bases between the germline ends. CDR1 and CDR2 from the germline V gene are MGHRA and YSYEKL. The CDR3 consists of 15 residues. This CDR3 is CASSQEGTVIQPQHF. The CDR3 DNA is TGCGCCAGCAGCCAAGAAGGCACAGTAATTCAGCCCCAGCATTTT.

V usage is TRBV12-3 or TRBV12-4 and J usage is TRBJ1-6; D is undetermined. The V end lost 2 bases, the J end lost 6 bases, and 5 bases lay between the germline ends. CDR3 length equals 13 residues. CDR3 sequence reads: CASSLHSNSPLHF. CDR3 coding DNA: TGTGCCAGCAGTTTACACAGTAATTCACCCCTCCACTTT.

V usage is TRBV28 and J usage is TRBJ1-6; D may be TRBD1 (5 bases). This CDR3 region has 15 residues. Per the germline V gene, CDR1 is MDHEN and CDR2 is SYDVKM. Deletions cut 5 bases from V and 10 bases from J, with 18 bases between. The CDR3 DNA reads TGTGCCAGCAGTACCCAGGGCGGTTTGGAATCACCCCTCCACTTT. Translation: CASSTQGGLESPLHF.

V is TRBV5-5 and J is TRBJ1-5; D gene uncertain. CDR3 length equals 15 residues. From germline, CDR1 is SGHKS and CDR2 YYEKEE (reference sequence). V shed 4 bases and J shed 3 bases, with 14 bases lying between them. This chain's CDR3 is CASSPAGSINQPQHF. Here the CDR3 DNA reads TGTGCCAGCAGCCCTGCGGGGTCAATCAATCAGCCCCAGCATTTT. The full variable domain, its missing parts supplied by reference TRBV5-5 and TRBJ1-5, is DAGVTQSPTHLIKTRGQQVTLRCSPISGHKSVSWYQQVLGQGPQFIFQYYEKEERGRGNFPDRFSARQFPNYSSELNVNALLLGDSALYLCASSPAGSINQPQHFGDGTRLSIL.

This clone was observed a few times. The chain employs TRBV4-1 and TRBJ1-2; 9 bases fit TRBD1. The germline V gene encodes CDR1 MGHRA and CDR2 YSYEKL. With 1 base clipped from V and 4 bases from J, the junction kept 4 bases outside the gene matches. The CDR3 runs to 15 residues. In DNA form, the CDR3 reads TGCGCCAGCAGCCAAGGGACAGGGGTTCGCTATGGCTACACCTTC. It is translated as CASSQGTGVRYGYTF.

The gene calls are TRBV29-1 and TRBJ2-5; a weak D match, TRBD1 (6 bases). V dropped 3 bases and J dropped 5 bases, with 16 bases sitting between them. Germline assignment: CDR1 SQVTM and CDR2 ANQGSEA. The CDR3 has 14 amino acids. The CDR3 coding sequence is TGCAGCGTTGACCTAAATACAGGGTTTGAGACCCAGTACTTC. Its translation: CSVDLNTGFETQYF. The entire variable domain, with the rest obtained from reference TRBV29-1 and TRBJ2-5, is as follows: SAVISQKPSRDICQRGTSLTIQCQVDSQVTMMFWYRQQPGQSLTLIATANQGSEATYESGFVIDKFPISRPNLTFSTLTVSNMSPEDSSIYLCSVDLNTGFETQYFGPGTRLLVL.

This chain connects TRBV29-1 to TRBJ1-1; 10 bases line up with TRBD1. The CDR3 length is 13 residues. From germline, CDR1 is SQVTM and CDR2 ANQGSEA. With 2 bases clipped from V and 5 bases from J, the junction kept 2 bases outside the gene matches. This chain's CDR3 is CSVERDRGTEAFF. In DNA form, the CDR3 reads TGCAGCGTTGAAAGGGACAGGGGAACTGAAGCTTTCTTT.

The rearrangement uses TRBV2 and TRBJ1-1, with D unresolved. The CDR3 runs to 13 residues. Germline V CDR1 and CDR2: SNHLY, FYNNEI. Trimming pared 7 bases from V and 0 bases from J, leaving 9 bases between. CDR3 sequence: CASIPGLNTEAFF. For the CDR3, the DNA is TGTGCCAGCATACCCGGGTTGAACACTGAAGCTTTCTTT. Filled out from reference TRBV2 and TRBJ1-1, the complete variable domain reads EPEVTQTPSHQVTQMGQEVILRCVPISNHLYFYWYRQILGQKVEFLVSFYNNEISEKSEIFDDQFSVERPDGSNFTLKIRSTKLEDSAMYFCASIPGLNTEAFFGQGTRLTVV.

This clone occurred once. The genes are TRBV6-2 or TRBV6-3 and TRBJ2-5, with 7 nucleotides matching TRBD2. The CDR3 is 13 residues long. V lost 5 bases and J lost 6; bases outside the gene matches: 6. Per the germline V gene, CDR1 is MNHEY and CDR2 is SVGEGT. CDR3 sequence: CASSQSGVKTQYF. Written as DNA, the CDR3 is TGTGCCAGCAGTCAAAGCGGGGTTAAGACCCAGTACTTC.

V usage is TRBV5-4 and J usage is TRBJ2-5, with 7 bases lining up with TRBD1. The length of the CDR3 is 15 residues. V lost 3 bases, J lost 4 bases, and 9 bases stayed unmatched. The germline CDR1 and CDR2 sequences are SGHNT and YYREEE (reference sequence). The CDR3 DNA reads TGTGCCAGCAGCTCGGCGACAGGGATAAGAGAGACCCAGTACTTC. This sequence encodes CASSSATGIRETQYF.

The count of this clone is one. This chain uses TRBV25-1 with TRBJ1-4; D gene uncertain. This CDR3 has 15 amino acids. From germline, CDR1 is MGHDK and CDR2 SYGVNS. Trimming shortened V by 6 bases and J by 8 bases, and 19 bases separated the two germline ends. CDR3 protein: CASSPIRASGEKLFF. Here the CDR3 DNA reads TGTGCCAGCAGCCCCATTCGAGCCTCGGGGGAAAAACTGTTTTTT. Full variable domain (outside the CDR3, taken from reference TRBV25-1 and TRBJ1-4): EADIYQTPRYLVIGTGKKITLECSQTMGHDKMYWYQQDPGMELHLIHYSYGVNSTEKGDLSSESTVSRIRTEHFPLTLESARPSHTSQYLCASSPIRASGEKLFFGSGTQLSVL.

This chain uses TRBV6-1 with TRBJ2-7; tentatively, D is TRBD2 (6 bases). Germline V gene data show CDR1 as MNHNS and CDR2 as SASEGT. This CDR3 has 18 residues. The V end lost 0 bases, the J end lost 2 bases, and 20 bases lay between the germline ends. Written as DNA, the CDR3 is TGTGCCAGCAGTGAAGCGGGGGGATGGGGGGAGGCCCCCTACGAGCAGTACTTC. It specifies CASSEAGGWGEAPYEQYF.